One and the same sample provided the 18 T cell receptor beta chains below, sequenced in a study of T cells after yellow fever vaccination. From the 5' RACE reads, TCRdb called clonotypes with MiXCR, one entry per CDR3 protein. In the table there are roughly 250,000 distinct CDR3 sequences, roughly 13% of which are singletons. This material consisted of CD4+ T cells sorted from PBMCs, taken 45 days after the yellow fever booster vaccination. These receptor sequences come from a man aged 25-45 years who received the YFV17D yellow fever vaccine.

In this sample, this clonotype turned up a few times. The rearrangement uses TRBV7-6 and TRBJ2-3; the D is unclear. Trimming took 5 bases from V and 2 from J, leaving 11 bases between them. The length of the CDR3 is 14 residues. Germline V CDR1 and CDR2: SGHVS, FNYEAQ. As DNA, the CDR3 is TGTGCCAGCAGCCCTCTCCCCTCCACAGATACGCAGTATTTT. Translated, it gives CASSPLPSTDTQYF.

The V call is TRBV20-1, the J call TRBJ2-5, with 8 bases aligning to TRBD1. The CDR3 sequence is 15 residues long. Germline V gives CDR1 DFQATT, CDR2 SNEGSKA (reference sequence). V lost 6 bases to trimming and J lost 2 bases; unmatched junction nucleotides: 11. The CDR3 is CSADRGLVGQETQYF. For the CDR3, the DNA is TGCAGTGCCGACAGGGGACTCGTAGGTCAAGAGACCCAGTACTTC.

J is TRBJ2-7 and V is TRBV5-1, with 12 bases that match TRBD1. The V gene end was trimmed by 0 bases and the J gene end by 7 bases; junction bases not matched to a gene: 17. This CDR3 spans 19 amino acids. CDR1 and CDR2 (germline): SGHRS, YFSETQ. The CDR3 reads CASSLAPPGTGGAMGEQYF. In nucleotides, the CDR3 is TGCGCCAGCAGCTTGGCCCCCCCCGGGACAGGGGGCGCAATGGGAGAGCAGTACTTC. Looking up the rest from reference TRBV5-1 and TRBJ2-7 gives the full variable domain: KAGVTQTPRYLIKTRGQQVTLSCSPISGHRSVSWYQQTPGQGLQFLFEYFSETQRNKGNFPGRFSGRQFSNSRSEMNVSTLELGDSALYLCASSLAPPGTGGAMGEQYFGPGTRLTVT.

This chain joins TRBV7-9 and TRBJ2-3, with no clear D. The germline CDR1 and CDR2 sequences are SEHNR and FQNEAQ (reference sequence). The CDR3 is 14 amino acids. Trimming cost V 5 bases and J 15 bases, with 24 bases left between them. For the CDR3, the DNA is TGTGCCAGCAGCCCACCGACCCCCCTTCACGGCGGCTATTTT. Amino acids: CASSPPTPLHGGYF.

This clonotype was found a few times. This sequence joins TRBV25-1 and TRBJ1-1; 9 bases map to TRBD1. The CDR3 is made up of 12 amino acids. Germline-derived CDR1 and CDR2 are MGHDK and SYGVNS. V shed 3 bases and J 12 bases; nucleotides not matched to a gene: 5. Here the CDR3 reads CASSEPGQGTFF. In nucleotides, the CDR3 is TGTGCCAGCAGTGAGCCAGGACAGGGGACTTTCTTT.

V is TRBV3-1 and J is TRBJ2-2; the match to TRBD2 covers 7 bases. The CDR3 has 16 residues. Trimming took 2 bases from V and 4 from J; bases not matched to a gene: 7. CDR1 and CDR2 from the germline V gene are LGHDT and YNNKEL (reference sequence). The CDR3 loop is CASSQIVAGVTGELFF. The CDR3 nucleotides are TGTGCCAGCAGCCAAATAGTAGCGGGTGTCACCGGGGAGCTGTTTTTT.

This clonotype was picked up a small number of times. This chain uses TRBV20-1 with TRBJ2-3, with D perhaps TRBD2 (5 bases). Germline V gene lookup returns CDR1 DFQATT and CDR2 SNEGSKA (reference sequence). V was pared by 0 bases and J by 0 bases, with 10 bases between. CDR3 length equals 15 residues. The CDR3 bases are TGCAGTGCTAGAGATCTAGCAGCTAGCACAGATACGCAGTATTTT. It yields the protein CSARDLAASTDTQYF.

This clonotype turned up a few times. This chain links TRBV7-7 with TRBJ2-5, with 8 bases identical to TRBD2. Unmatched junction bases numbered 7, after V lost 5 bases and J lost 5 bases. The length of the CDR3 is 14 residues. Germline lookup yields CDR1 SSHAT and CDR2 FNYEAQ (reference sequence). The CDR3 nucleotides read TGTGCCAGCAGCACGTTAGCGGGAAGCGAGACCCAGTACTTC. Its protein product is CASSTLAGSETQYF.

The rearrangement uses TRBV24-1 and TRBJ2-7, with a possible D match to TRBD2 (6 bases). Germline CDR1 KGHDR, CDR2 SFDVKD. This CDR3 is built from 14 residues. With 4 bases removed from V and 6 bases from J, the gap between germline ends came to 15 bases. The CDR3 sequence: CATSEGGGVSEQYF. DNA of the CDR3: TGTGCCACCAGTGAGGGAGGAGGGGTTAGCGAGCAGTACTTC.

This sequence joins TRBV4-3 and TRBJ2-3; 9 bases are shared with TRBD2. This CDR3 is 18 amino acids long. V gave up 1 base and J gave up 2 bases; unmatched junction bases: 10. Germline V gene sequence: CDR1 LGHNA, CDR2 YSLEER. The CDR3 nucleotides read TGCGCCAGCAGCCAAGCACCCGGACTAGCGCAAAACACAGATACGCAGTATTTT. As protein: CASSQAPGLAQNTDTQYF.

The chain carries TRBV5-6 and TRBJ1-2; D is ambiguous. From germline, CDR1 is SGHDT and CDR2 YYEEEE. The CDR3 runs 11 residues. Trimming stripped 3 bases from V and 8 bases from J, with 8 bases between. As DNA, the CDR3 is TGTGCCAGCAGCTGGGATCAGGGCTACACCTTC. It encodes CASSWDQGYTF.

The CDR3 sequence: CASHATHLTYEQYF. The CDR3 DNA reads TGTGCCAGCCATGCGACCCATTTAACTTACGAGCAGTACTTC. V usage is TRBV5-6 and J usage is TRBJ2-7; no clear D. V lost 7 bases, J lost 4 bases, and 18 bases lay in between. Germline V gives CDR1 SGHDT, CDR2 YYEEEE. The CDR3 is made up of 14 amino acids.

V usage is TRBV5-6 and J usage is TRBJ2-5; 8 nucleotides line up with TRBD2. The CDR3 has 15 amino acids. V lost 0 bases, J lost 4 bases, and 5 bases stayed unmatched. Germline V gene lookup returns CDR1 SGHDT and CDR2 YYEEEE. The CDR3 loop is CASSLDMGLGETQYF. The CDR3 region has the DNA TGTGCCAGCAGCTTGGACATGGGACTAGGAGAGACCCAGTACTTC. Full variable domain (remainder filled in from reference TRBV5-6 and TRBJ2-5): DAGVTQSPTHLIKTRGQQVTLRCSPKSGHDTVSWYQQALGQGPQFIFQYYEEEERQRGNFPDRFSGHQFPNYSSELNVNALLLGDSALYLCASSLDMGLGETQYFGPGTRLLVL.

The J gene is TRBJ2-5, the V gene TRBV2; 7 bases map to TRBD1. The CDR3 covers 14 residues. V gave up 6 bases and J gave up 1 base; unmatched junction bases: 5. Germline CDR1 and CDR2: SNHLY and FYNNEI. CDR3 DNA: TGTGCCAGCAGAGCGACAGGGTTCCAAGAGACCCAGTACTTC. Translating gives CASRATGFQETQYF.

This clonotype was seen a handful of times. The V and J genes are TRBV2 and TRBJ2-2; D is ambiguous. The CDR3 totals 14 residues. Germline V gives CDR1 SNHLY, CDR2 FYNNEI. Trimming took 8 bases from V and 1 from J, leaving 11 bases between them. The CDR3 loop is CASLTNKNTGELFF. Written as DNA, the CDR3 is TGTGCCAGCCTAACTAACAAGAACACCGGGGAGCTGTTTTTT.

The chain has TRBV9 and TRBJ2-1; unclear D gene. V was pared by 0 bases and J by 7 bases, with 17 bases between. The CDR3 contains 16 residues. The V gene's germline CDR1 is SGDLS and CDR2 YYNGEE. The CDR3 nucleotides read TGTGCCAGCAGCGTAGCTACAATTACCGGGTTGAATGAGCAGTTCTTC. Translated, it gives CASSVATITGLNEQFF.

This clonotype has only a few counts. The CDR3 region is CASSVGGSNTDTQYF. Here the CDR3 DNA reads TGTGCCAGCAGCGTAGGCGGGAGTAACACAGATACGCAGTATTTT. The V call is TRBV9, the J call TRBJ2-3, with 7 bases identical to TRBD2. Germline V gives CDR1 SGDLS, CDR2 YYNGEE. This CDR3 region has 15 residues. J lost 2 bases, V lost 0 bases, and 3 bases had no gene match. The whole variable domain, remainder taken from reference TRBV9 and TRBJ2-3, is DSGVTQTPKHLITATGQRVTLRCSPRSGDLSVYWYQQSLDQGLQFLIQYYNGEERAKGNILERFSAQQFPDLHSELNLSSLELGDSALYFCASSVGGSNTDTQYFGPGTRLTVL.

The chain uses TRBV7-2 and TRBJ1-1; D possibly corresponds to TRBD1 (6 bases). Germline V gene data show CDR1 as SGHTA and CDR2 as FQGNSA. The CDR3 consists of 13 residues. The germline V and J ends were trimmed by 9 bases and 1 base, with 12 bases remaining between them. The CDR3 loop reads CASQGGPNTEAFF. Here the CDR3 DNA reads TGTGCCAGTCAAGGGGGACCGAACACTGAAGCTTTCTTT.